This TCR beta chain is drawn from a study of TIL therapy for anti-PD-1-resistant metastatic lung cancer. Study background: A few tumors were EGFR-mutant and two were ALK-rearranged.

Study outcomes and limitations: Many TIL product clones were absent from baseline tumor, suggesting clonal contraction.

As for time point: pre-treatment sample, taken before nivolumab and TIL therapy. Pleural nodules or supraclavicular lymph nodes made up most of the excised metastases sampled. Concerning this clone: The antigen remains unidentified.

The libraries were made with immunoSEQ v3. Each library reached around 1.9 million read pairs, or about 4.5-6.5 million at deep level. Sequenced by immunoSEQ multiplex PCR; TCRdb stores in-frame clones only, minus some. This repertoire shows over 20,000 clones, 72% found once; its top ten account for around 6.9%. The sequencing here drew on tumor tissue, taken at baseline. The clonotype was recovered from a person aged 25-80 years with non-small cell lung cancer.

In DNA, the CDR3 is TGCGCCAGCAGCCAAGATTGGCCAGGGGGCTTGTCCTATAATTCACCCCTCCACTTT. Residues: CASSQDWPGGLSYNSPLHF. The chain combines TRBV4-3 with TRBJ1-6; 8 positions match TRBD1. CDR3 length: 19 residues. Germline CDR1 reads LGHNA; CDR2 reads YSLEER. The ends lost 0 bases at V and 1 base at J; junction bases unmatched: 8.